These T cell receptor beta chains were read from a single sample in a study of identifying expanded T cells in peripheral blood. Some clones are missing from TCRdb's copy, which holds only in-frame ones; the method was immunoSEQ multiplex PCR. Altogether tens of thousands of clones are present, about nine tenths being singletons, with the ten largest covering about 4%. Source material: blood. The receptors were sampled from a person between 18 and 75 years old in good health. Both conserved end residues are part of each CDR3. A D gene is named only where the DNA matches it firmly. Not all rows give a size; the values are once, few, many and, for expanded clones, a class.

TRBJ1-3 . TRBV19 TRBD1 TGTGCCAGTAGTGGAGGGACAGGGCTTGGAAACACCATATATTTT CASSGGTGLGNTIYF
TRBJ2-7 once TRBV19 . TGTGCCAGTAGTACAACTAGGAGCTCCTACGAGCAGTACTTC CASSTTRSSYEQYF
TRBJ2-2 . TRBV14 . TGTGCCAGCAGCCAAGACCGCGTCGGGCTGTCCGGGGAGCTGTTTTTT CASSQDRVGLSGELFF
TRBJ1-3 . TRBV30 . TGTGCCTGGAATGCCGGTCGTGGAAACACCATATATTTT CAWNAGRGNTIYF
TRBJ2-1 . TRBV5-1 TRBD1 TGCGCCAGCAGCTCTACGACAGGGGGCAATGAGCAGTTCTTC CASSSTTGGNEQFF
TRBJ2-2 . TRBV7-2 . TGTGCCAGCAGCCCAGGGCACGGGTCGAACACCGGGGAGCTGTTTTTT CASSPGHGSNTGELFF
TRBJ1-1 . TRBV27 . TGTGCCAGCAGGAGGGGGGGCGAGACTGAAGCTTTCTTT CASRRGGETEAFF
TRBJ1-4 . TRBV4-1 TRBD1 TGCGCCAGCAGCCCAAGTTTCGGGACAGGGGCGAATAATGAAAAACTGTTTTTT CASSPSFGTGANNEKLFF
TRBJ2-5 . TRBV21-1 . TGTGCCAGCAGCAAAGGGGAAGGGGGCAACCAAGAGACCCAGTACTTC CASSKGEGGNQETQYF
TRBJ2-5 . TRBV7-3 . TGTGCCAGCAGCGTGCGGGGCTCCGGGCGGGAGACCCAGTACTTC CASSVRGSGRETQYF
TRBJ2-6 . TRBV28 . TGTGCCAGCAGTTTTAACTCTGGGGCCAACGTCCTGACTTTC CASSFNSGANVLTF
TRBJ2-7 . TRBV5-1 . TGCGCCAGCAGCTTGGTAGTCGGAACTACCTACGAGCAGTACTTC CASSLVVGTTYEQYF
TRBJ1-3 . TRBV4-3 . TGCGCCAGCAGCCAAGAGCCAGGGGGAAACACCATATATTTT CASSQEPGGNTIYF
TRBJ1-1 . TRBV7-2 . TGTGCCAGCAGCTTAGACAGGATCAACACTGAAGCTTTCTTT CASSLDRINTEAFF
TRBJ2-1 . TRBV6-1 . TGTGCCAGCAGGGCGGACAGTTACAATGAGCAGTTCTTC CASRADSYNEQFF
TRBJ2-7 . TRBV7-9 TRBD1 TGTGCCAGCAGCTTATCGGGACAGGTCTACGAGCAGTACTTC CASSLSGQVYEQYF
TRBJ1-4 many TRBV6-1 . TGTGCCAGTACTTACAGAGAAAATGAAAAACTGTTTTTT CASTYRENEKLFF
TRBJ2-7 . TRBV5-1 . TGCGCCAGCAGCTCTACGGGACTCCTATACGAGCAGTACTTC CASSSTGLLYEQYF
TRBJ1-4 many TRBV7-9 . TGTGCCAGCAGCTCTCCCGACTTGGAAAAACTGTTTTTT CASSSPDLEKLFF
TRBJ1-3 . TRBV2 . TGTGCCAGCAGTACAGTAGCCTCTGGAAACACCATATATTTT CASSTVASGNTIYF
TRBJ2-3 . TRBV7-2 TRBD1 TGTGCCAGCAGCTCACAGGGGGCAGATACGCAGTATTTT CASSSQGADTQYF
TRBJ1-2 once TRBV30 . TGTGCCTGGAGTCCACTGGGGGGATACACCTTC CAWSPLGGYTF
TRBJ1-4 . TRBV28 . TGTGCCTGGGGTACTAATGAAAAACTGTTTTTT CAWGTNEKLFF
TRBJ2-7 once TRBV5-6 . TGTGCCAGCAGCTTAACCGCGGGTGGGGAGCAGTACTTC CASSLTAGGEQYF
TRBJ2-1 . TRBV4-2 TRBD2 TGTGCCAGCAGCCAAGAAACTAGCGGAGGATACAATGAGCAGTTCTTC CASSQETSGGYNEQFF
TRBJ2-7 . TRBV4-3 TRBD2 TGCGCCAGCAGCCAGAGCGCCCTAGCGGGAGGGCCCTACGAGCAGTACTTC CASSQSALAGGPYEQYF
TRBJ1-6 . TRBV7-6 . TGTGCCAGCAGCTTAGGAGGGGGTGGTAATTCACCCCTCCACTTT CASSLGGGGNSPLHF
TRBJ1-1 . TRBV30 . TGTGCCCTGGCGGGGGGGGACACTGAAGCTTTCTTT CALAGGDTEAFF
TRBJ2-5 . TRBV28 . TGTGCCAGCAGTAGAAACGGGGAAGAGACCCAGTACTTC CASSRNGEETQYF
TRBJ2-5 . TRBV6-1 . TGTGCCAGCAGTGACTTGGCAGGGGGGGTCGGGACCCAGTACTTC CASSDLAGGVGTQYF
TRBJ2-7 . TRBV28 . TGTGCCAGCAGTCACGGGACTGCGGCTTCCTACGAGCAGTACTTC CASSHGTAASYEQYF
TRBJ2-3 . TRBV6-1 . TGTGCCAGCAGTGTGGTGGGGGGTCGTTCAGATACGCAGTATTTT CASSVVGGRSDTQYF
TRBJ1-2 . TRBV5-6 TRBD1 TGTGCCAGCAGCTTGGAACAGGGGGCGCGTGGCTACACCTTC CASSLEQGARGYTF
TRBJ2-1 . TRBV7-2 . TGTGCCAGCAGCTTGATGAGAAACTACAATGAGCAGTTCTTC CASSLMRNYNEQFF
TRBJ2-5 . TRBV28 . TGTGCCAGCAGTTTACTTGAGACCCAGTACTTC CASSLLETQYF
TRBJ2-1 . TRBV27 . TGTGCCAGCAGTTACGACGGGAGCTCCTACAATGAGCAGTTCTTC CASSYDGSSYNEQFF
TRBJ1-2 . TRBV9 TRBD1 TGTGCCAGCAGCCCGGGACAGGGTTTTTACTATGGCTACACCTTC CASSPGQGFYYGYTF
TRBJ1-6 . TRBV4-1 TRBD1 TGCGCCAGCAGCCAGCCGGGACAGGGAGGTTTGGCCCTCCACTTT CASSQPGQGGLALHF
TRBJ2-7 few TRBV5-1 TRBD1 TGCGCCAGCAGCCTCGGGACAGGGGGTGAGCAGTACTTC CASSLGTGGEQYF
TRBJ1-1 . TRBV9 . TGTGCCAGCAGCGTAGGGTCTGGGGACTCGGCTTTCTTT CASSVGSGDSAFF
TRBJ1-2 . TRBV7-9 . TGTGCCAGCAGCCTACAGGGCAACTATGGCTACACCTTC CASSLQGNYGYTF
TRBJ2-1 . TRBV2 . TGTGCCAGCAGCAGGACTATCTCCTACAATGAGCAGTTCTTC CASSRTISYNEQFF
TRBJ1-1 . TRBV19 . TGTGCCAGTAGTTTTATGAACACTGAAGCTTTCTTT CASSFMNTEAFF
TRBJ2-2 . TRBV18 . TGTGCCAGCTCACTTAACGCGAACACCGGGGAGCTGTTTTTT CASSLNANTGELFF
TRBJ2-7 . TRBV6-5 . TGTGCCACCAAGGACATTCACTACTCCGAGCAGTACTTC CATKDIHYSEQYF
TRBJ2-1 . TRBV30 . TGTGCCTGGACCAGGCGGGCGTACGGAGCGAGCTCCTACAATGAGCAGTTCTTC CAWTRRAYGASSYNEQFF
TRBJ1-4 few TRBV28 . TGTGCCAGCACCCAGAGGGCAACTAATGAAAAACTGTTTTTT CASTQRATNEKLFF
TRBJ2-7 . TRBV4-3 TRBD1 TGCGCCAGCAGCCAGACGACAGGGGAAAGCTACGAGCAGTACTTC CASSQTTGESYEQYF
TRBJ2-3 . TRBV7-3 TRBD1 TGTGCCAGCAGCCTCGGGACAGGGGTGGCGGATACGCAGTATTTT CASSLGTGVADTQYF
TRBJ2-6 once TRBV5-4 TRBD2 TGTGCCAGCAGTACGGGGACTAGCGGGGGGGCCGGTGGGGCCAACGTCCTGACTTTC CASSTGTSGGAGGANVLTF
TRBJ2-7 . TRBV21-1 . TGTGCCAGCAGCAAGTCAGTCGGGACAGGGGGCGACGAGCAGTACTTC CASSKSVGTGGDEQYF
TRBJ2-7 . TRBV6-6 . TGTGCCAGCACAGAAACAGGGAACTACGAGCAGTACTTC CASTETGNYEQYF
TRBJ1-1 . TRBV5-1 . TGCGCCAGCAGCTACAACCGGGACTCAGAAGCTTTCTTT CASSYNRDSEAFF
TRBJ2-1 . TRBV7-3 . TGTGCCAGCAGCTTCACTTTCTACAATGAGCAGTTCTTC CASSFTFYNEQFF
TRBJ1-5 . TRBV7-9 . TGTGCCAGCAGCCCACTGGACAGCAATCAGCCCCAGCATTTT CASSPLDSNQPQHF
TRBJ2-2 . TRBV5-1 . TGCGCCAGCAGCTTGGCTCCCGGGAAGGGGACCGGGGAGCTGTTTTTT CASSLAPGKGTGELFF
TRBJ2-1 . TRBV6-4 . TGTGCCAGCAGTGACTCCCCCGGGGTGCAGTTCTTC CASSDSPGVQFF
TRBJ2-3 . TRBV11-3 . TGTGCCAGCAGCGATTACACAGATACGCAGTATTTT CASSDYTDTQYF
TRBJ2-2 . TRBV28 . TGTGCCAGCAGTTTGGGGGGCACCGGGGAGCTGTTTTTT CASSLGGTGELFF